Below, 10 T cell receptor beta chains from the same sample are listed, as sequenced in a study of early T cells in non-severe SARS-CoV-2 infection. TCRdb redid the calling of the 5' RACE reads with MiXCR, one entry per CDR3 protein. The sample has about 48,000 distinct CDR3 sequences; 5.5% to 6.5% are singletons. Sequenced material: whole blood. All receptors derive from an adult who was a healthcare worker with PCR-confirmed SARS-CoV-2 infection or an uninfected control (not recorded which).

This clonotype was observed many times. The chain links TRBV12-3 or TRBV12-4 to TRBJ2-3, with 9 nucleotides matching TRBD2. Trimming took 6 bases from V and 7 from J; bases not matched to a gene: 8. The CDR3 is made up of 14 amino acids. The chain's CDR3 is CASSLQSGGNTQYF. The CDR3 bases are TGTGCCAGCAGCTTACAGAGCGGGGGGAATACGCAGTATTTT.

This clonotype came up many times. The chain carries TRBV11-1 and TRBJ1-1, with 7 bases lining up with TRBD1. Germline V lookup: CDR1 SGHAT, CDR2 FQDESV (reference sequence). The CDR3 covers 16 residues. V was clipped by 5 bases and J by 0 bases; unmatched bases: 9. CDR3 sequence reads: CASSPTGTVLNTEAFF. DNA of the CDR3: TGTGCCAGCAGCCCGACCGGGACAGTGTTGAACACTGAAGCTTTCTTT.

The J gene is TRBJ1-4, the V gene TRBV6-5; D unclear. V was pared by 2 bases and J by 4 bases, with 5 bases between. The CDR3 covers 13 residues. Looked up from germline, CDR1 is MNHEY and CDR2 is SVGAGI. CDR3 DNA: TGTGCCAGCAGTTACAGGATTAATGAAAAACTGTTTTTT. This translates into CASSYRINEKLFF.

This clonotype was detected many times. The chain has TRBV18 and TRBJ1-2; 7 bases fit TRBD1. In germline, CDR1 is KGHSH, CDR2 LQKENI. The V gene end was trimmed by 8 bases and the J gene end by 4 bases; junction bases not matched to a gene: 4. This CDR3 region has 12 residues. The CDR3 sequence: CASTGDGYGYTF. In DNA form, the CDR3 reads TGTGCCAGCACAGGGGATGGCTATGGCTACACCTTC.

Note on this clonotype: Possible read error: a much larger clone is one base away. The J gene is TRBJ2-7, the V gene TRBV20-1; D is perhaps TRBD2 (6 bases). V lost 5 bases, J lost 5 bases, and 10 bases lay in between. Germline values: CDR1 DFQATT, CDR2 SNEGSKA (reference sequence). The CDR3 extends over 11 amino acids. The CDR3 DNA sequence: TGCAGTGCTGGCGGGGCCCACGAGCAGTACTTC. Its protein is CSAGGAHEQYF.

This clonotype has more than one count but fewer than ten. The chain uses TRBV9 and TRBJ2-7; TRBD2 matches 10 bases. The CDR3 runs to 16 residues. V lost 3 bases and J lost 3; bases outside the gene matches: 9. Per the germline V gene, CDR1 is SGDLS and CDR2 is YYNGEE. Written as DNA, the CDR3 is TGTGCCAGCAGCGCCCAACGGACTAGCGGACGCTACGAGCAGTACTTC. Translated, it gives CASSAQRTSGRYEQYF.

This clonotype was recorded at least ten times. The chain links TRBV12-3 or TRBV12-4 to TRBJ1-1; D call uncertain. V lost 6 bases and J lost 11, with 13 bases in between. This CDR3 has 11 residues. The CDR3 sequence is CASRFGLQAFF. DNA for the CDR3: TGTGCCAGCAGATTCGGGTTACAGGCTTTCTTT.

This clonotype was detected many times. The rearrangement uses TRBV6-6 and TRBJ2-3; D is perhaps TRBD1 or TRBD2 (5 bases each). This CDR3 is built from 13 residues. Trimming pared 6 bases from V and 6 bases from J, leaving 13 bases between. Germline assignment: CDR1 MNHNY and CDR2 SVGAGI (reference sequence). As DNA, the CDR3 is TGTGCCAGCAGACGAAAGTGGGGGGATACGCAGTATTTT. Encoded protein: CASRRKWGDTQYF.

This clonotype was observed at least ten times. The rearrangement joins TRBV2 to TRBJ2-2; D perhaps matches TRBD1 (6 bases). Trimming shortened V by 10 bases and J by 6 bases, and 18 bases separated the two germline ends. The germline gives CDR1 SNHLY, CDR2 FYNNEI. The CDR3 loop spans 14 amino acids. CDR3 bases: TGTGCCATACAGGGTGGACATGAATCCGGGGAGCTGTTTTTT. Its translation is CAIQGGHESGELFF.

This clonotype showed up many times. The CDR3: CSAWGQGSYEQYF. As DNA, the CDR3 is TGCAGTGCCTGGGGACAGGGGTCCTACGAGCAGTACTTC. The V and J genes are TRBV20-1 and TRBJ2-7, with TRBD1 matching 10 bases. There are 13 residues in the CDR3. J was trimmed by 1 base and V by 6 bases; bases with no gene match: 3. CDR1 DFQATT and CDR2 SNEGSKA come from the germline V gene (reference sequence).